Listed here is a single T cell receptor (beta chain). The antigen remains undetermined. The germline CDR1 and CDR2 sequences are SGDLS and YYNGEE. Losses at the gene ends were 4 bases for V and 4 bases for J; bases not matched to a gene: 2. The CDR3 consists of 14 residues. This record belongs to a study of lymphopenia after photon versus proton radiotherapy. Study-wide results and caveats: Oligoclonal CD8+ Temra expansion after nadir drove photon patients' diversity drop. Post-nadir TCR diversity decline inversely tracked overall survival among those who died. Photon-treated patients lost naive T cells and TCR diversity; proton-treated stayed stable. Better survival with proton therapy was suggested as possible, not demonstrated.

The assay was immunoSEQ multiplex PCR, and TCRdb's table has in-frame clones only and misses some. The table has more than 70,000 clones, around four fifths seen once. The sequencing here drew on peripheral blood, taken from a patient treated with proton-based radiotherapy. The sequence was collected from a man in his 60s with pancreatic cancer. The V and J genes are TRBV9 and TRBJ2-1; 10 bases are shared with TRBD2. CDR3 loop: CASSSTSGYNEQFF. The CDR3 region has the DNA TGTGCCAGCAGCTCGACTAGCGGGTACAATGAGCAGTTCTTC.